The 31 T cell receptor beta chains presented below share a single source sample, sequenced in a study of blood T cell repertoires in COVID-19. The data were produced by immunoSEQ multiplex PCR, yet TCRdb's version contains in-frame clones alone and is incomplete. The sample shows about 48,000 clones, about nine tenths of them seen only once. Sequences were obtained from peripheral blood. Receptors originate from a man between 65 and 85 years old with acute or convalescent COVID-19.

The chain employs TRBV28 and TRBJ2-2, with 10 bases matching TRBD1. Trimming took 6 bases from V and 1 from J; bases not matched to a gene: 8. Per germline, CDR1 MDHEN and CDR2 SYDVKM. The CDR3 extends over 17 amino acids. CDR3 sequence reads: CASRPSGQGENTGELFF. The CDR3 DNA follows: TGTGCCAGCAGACCCTCCGGACAGGGGGAGAACACCGGGGAGCTGTTTTTT.

The chain uses TRBV7-9 and TRBJ2-1; 10 positions agree with TRBD2. The J segment lost 10 bases and the V segment lost 5 bases, leaving 11 bases of the junction unmatched. The CDR3 is 15 amino acids. CDR1 and CDR2 from the germline V gene are SEHNR and FQNEAQ (reference sequence). CDR3: CASSPGASGGVEQFF. In DNA, the CDR3 is TGTGCCAGCAGCCCCGGGGCTAGCGGGGGTGTAGAGCAGTTCTTC.

The chain combines TRBV10-1 with TRBJ1-1; TRBD1 might be the D (5 bases). From germline, CDR1 is WNHNN and CDR2 SYGVQD (reference sequence). V was trimmed by 8 bases and J by 1 base, leaving 14 bases between them. CDR3 size: 14 residues. Written as DNA, the CDR3 is TGCGCCAGCTCTACAGGTTTAAAGAACACTGAAGCTTTCTTT. Translating gives CASSTGLKNTEAFF.

This sequence joins TRBV29-1 and TRBJ1-4; the D is unclear. The V gene lost 3 bases and the J gene lost 8 bases, with 13 bases spanning the gap. This CDR3 spans 13 amino acids. CDR1 is SQVTM and CDR2 is ANQGSEA in the germline V gene. CDR3 DNA sequence: TGCAGCGTTGACGACCCGGCGGGCGAAAAACTGTTTTTT. The encoded protein is CSVDDPAGEKLFF.

The V call is TRBV2, the J call TRBJ1-3, with 9 nucleotides matching TRBD1. With 8 bases clipped from V and 4 bases from J, the junction kept 12 bases outside the gene matches. The germline V gene encodes CDR1 SNHLY and CDR2 FYNNEI. There are 16 residues in the CDR3. The CDR3 coding sequence is TGTGCCAGCGGGTGGGGACAGGGTCGCGGGGGAAACACCATATATTTT. It is translated as CASGWGQGRGGNTIYF. The entire variable domain, with the rest obtained from reference TRBV2 and TRBJ1-3, is as follows: EPEVTQTPSHQVTQMGQEVILRCVPISNHLYFYWYRQILGQKVEFLVSFYNNEISEKSEIFDDQFSVERPDGSNFTLKIRSTKLEDSAMYFCASGWGQGRGGNTIYFGEGSWLTVV.

The gene calls are TRBV5-1 and TRBJ1-3; 8 bases agree with TRBD1. Germline values: CDR1 SGHRS, CDR2 YFSETQ. The CDR3 sequence is 17 residues long. V was pared by 1 base and J by 1 base, with 7 bases of the junction left unmatched. This chain's CDR3 is CASSLSGQVVSGNTIYF. The CDR3 bases are TGCGCCAGCAGCTTGTCGGGACAGGTTGTTTCTGGAAACACCATATATTTT. The full variable domain, with the rest looked up from reference TRBV5-1 and TRBJ1-3, is KAGVTQTPRYLIKTRGQQVTLSCSPISGHRSVSWYQQTPGQGLQFLFEYFSETQRNKGNFPGRFSGRQFSNSRSEMNVSTLELGDSALYLCASSLSGQVVSGNTIYFGEGSWLTVV.

The rearrangement links TRBV20-1 to TRBJ1-3; TRBD1 agrees at 9 bases. Trimming took 3 bases from V and 10 from J; bases not matched to a gene: 4. The germline gives CDR1 DFQATT, CDR2 SNEGSKA (reference sequence). CDR3 length equals 12 residues. The CDR3 DNA reads TGCAGTGCTAGTGGTGACAGGGGGACCATATATTTT. It is translated as CSASGDRGTIYF.

The CDR3 reads CASSQEEGQGFATNEKLFF. The CDR3 DNA sequence: TGTGCCAGCAGCCAAGAGGAAGGACAAGGGTTTGCAACTAATGAAAAACTGTTTTTT. The rearrangement links TRBV3-1 (or the pseudogene TRBV3-2) to TRBJ1-4; D is possibly TRBD1 (5 bases). The V gene lost 0 bases and the J gene lost 0 bases, with 17 bases spanning the gap. Looked up from germline, CDR1 is LGHDT and CDR2 is YNNKEL (reference sequence). The length of the CDR3 is 19 residues.

V usage is TRBV5-8 and J usage is TRBJ1-1; D gene ambiguous. V lost 0 bases and J 0 bases, leaving 6 bases between the germline ends. Germline V gene lookup returns CDR1 SGHTS and CDR2 YDEGEE. The CDR3 totals 14 residues. DNA of the CDR3: TGTGCCAGCAGCTTGGCACAGCTGAACACTGAAGCTTTCTTT. Protein: CASSLAQLNTEAFF.

The rearrangement uses TRBV4-1 and TRBJ2-2; 7 bases align to TRBD2. V trimming: 6 bases; J trimming: 4 bases; junction bases outside the gene matches: 5. The CDR3 is 14 residues long. Looked up from germline, CDR1 is MGHRA and CDR2 is YSYEKL. The CDR3 nucleotides read TGCGCCAGCAGACGGGGGGTGGTCACCGGGGAGCTGTTTTTT. This encodes CASRRGVVTGELFF.

The rearrangement joins TRBV30 to TRBJ1-2, with D uncertain. V dropped 3 bases and J dropped 7 bases, with 9 bases sitting between them. The CDR3 is 11 amino acids. Germline values: CDR1 GTSNPN, CDR2 SVGIG (reference sequence). The CDR3 sequence: CAWREVGGYTF. The CDR3 coding sequence is TGTGCCTGGAGAGAGGTGGGTGGCTACACCTTC.

This rearrangement joins TRBV25-1 to TRBJ2-3; TRBD1 is a possible D gene (5 bases). V gave up 1 base and J gave up 0 bases, with 14 bases separating them. Germline V CDR1 and CDR2: MGHDK, SYGVNS. CDR3 length: 17 amino acids. For the CDR3, the DNA is TGTGCCAGCAGTGAATTGGGCAGGGCTTCTAGCACAGATACGCAGTATTTT. Protein: CASSELGRASSTDTQYF.

V gene TRBV7-9 combines with J gene TRBJ2-5; TRBD1 is a possible D gene (5 bases). The germline V gene encodes CDR1 SEHNR and CDR2 FQNEAQ (reference sequence). V was clipped by 1 base and J by 2 bases, with 8 bases between them. The length of the CDR3 is 14 residues. The CDR3 spells CASSLVGVQETQYF. CDR3 coding DNA: TGTGCCAGCAGCTTAGTAGGGGTGCAAGAGACCCAGTACTTC.

The gene calls are TRBV5-1 and TRBJ2-5, with D possibly matching TRBD2 (6 bases). Trimming removed 2 bases from V and 5 bases from J, with 13 bases in between. The CDR3 covers 14 residues. Germline assignment: CDR1 SGHRS and CDR2 YFSETQ. The CDR3 is CASSFAGGVETQYF. CDR3 nucleotides: TGCGCCAGCAGCTTCGCCGGCGGGGTGGAGACCCAGTACTTC.

This clone has just one count. V gene TRBV3-1 (or the pseudogene TRBV3-2) combines with J gene TRBJ1-5; the match to TRBD1 covers 7 bases. CDR1 and CDR2 (germline): LGHDT, YNNKEL (reference sequence). The V segment lost 1 base and the J segment 3 bases; nucleotides outside the gene matches: 18. The CDR3 extends over 20 amino acids. In nucleotides, the CDR3 is TGTGCCAGCAGCCAAGGTCATCTACTATCCGGGACAGTTATCAATCAGCCCCAGCATTTT. Protein sequence: CASSQGHLLSGTVINQPQHF.

The chain combines TRBV11-2 with TRBJ2-7, with D maybe TRBD1 (5 bases). Germline CDR1 SGHAT, CDR2 FQNNGV. V shed 4 bases and J shed 5 bases, with 12 bases lying between them. The CDR3 is 13 amino acids. CDR3 bases: TGTGCCAGCAGCTCTCACCAGGGTGACGAGCAGTACTTC. Translating gives CASSSHQGDEQYF. Full variable domain (outside the CDR3, taken from reference TRBV11-2 and TRBJ2-7): EAGVAQSPRYKIIEKRQSVAFWCNPISGHATLYWYQQILGQGPKLLIQFQNNGVVDDSQLPKDRFSAERLKGVDSTLKIQPAKLEDSAVYLCASSSHQGDEQYFGPGTRLTVT.

The chain carries TRBV19 and TRBJ2-1; 8 bases match TRBD2. The ends lost 3 bases at V and 1 base at J; junction bases unmatched: 8. The CDR3 has 17 amino acids. Germline V gene sequence: CDR1 LNHDA, CDR2 SQIVND (reference sequence). In DNA form, the CDR3 reads TGTGCCAGTAGTATTCAAAATAGCGGGATTTCCTACAATGAGCAGTTCTTC. This translates into CASSIQNSGISYNEQFF.

This clone has just one count. This chain links TRBV6-6 with TRBJ2-3, with D possibly being TRBD2 (5 bases). Per germline, CDR1 MNHNY and CDR2 SVGAGI (reference sequence). V was clipped by 1 base and J by 0 bases, with 11 bases between them. There are 16 residues in the CDR3. The CDR3 DNA follows: TGTGCCAGCAGTTACTTTCGGGGAACTAGCACAGATACGCAGTATTTT. Its translation: CASSYFRGTSTDTQYF.

V usage is TRBV9 and J usage is TRBJ2-1; TRBD1 matches 10 bases. J lost 7 bases, V lost 3 bases, and 10 bases had no gene match. Germline V gives CDR1 SGDLS, CDR2 YYNGEE. The CDR3 loop spans 16 amino acids. CDR3 in DNA: TGTGCCAGCAGCGCCACCGGGACAGGGGTAACAAATGAGCAGTTCTTC. Protein: CASSATGTGVTNEQFF.

The chain carries TRBV5-6 and TRBJ1-5, with a tentative D call TRBD1 (5 bases). The CDR3 is made up of 14 amino acids. The V end lost 2 bases, the J end lost 4 bases, and 10 bases lay between the germline ends. The V gene's germline CDR1 is SGHDT and CDR2 YYEEEE. The CDR3 reads CASSFGDRNQPQHF. The CDR3 DNA follows: TGTGCCAGCAGCTTCGGCGACAGAAATCAGCCCCAGCATTTT.

The rearrangement uses TRBV9 and TRBJ1-1, with 7 bases fitting TRBD1. The V and J ends lost 4 bases and 4 bases, in that order; junction bases with no gene match: 7. Germline CDR1 is SGDLS and CDR2 is YYNGEE. The CDR3 is 14 residues long. This chain's CDR3 is CASSLDAGGTEAFF. In DNA, the CDR3 is TGTGCCAGCAGCCTAGACGCAGGGGGCACTGAAGCTTTCTTT.

The V gene is TRBV19, the J gene TRBJ1-2, with 7 bases matching TRBD1. V was pared by 3 bases and J by 4 bases, with 11 bases of the junction left unmatched. Germline V gene sequence: CDR1 LNHDA, CDR2 SQIVND (reference sequence). This CDR3 region has 16 residues. In nucleotides, the CDR3 is TGTGCCAGTAGTATCGGGACAGTACAGACATCCTATGGCTACACCTTC. As protein: CASSIGTVQTSYGYTF.

There are a few counts of this clone. The chain joins TRBV4-1 to TRBJ2-7; 9 nucleotides match TRBD1. The germline V gene encodes CDR1 MGHRA and CDR2 YSYEKL. Losses at the gene ends were 1 base for V and 3 bases for J; bases not matched to a gene: 4. This CDR3 contains 15 residues. The CDR3: CASSQARDRVYEQYF. CDR3 DNA sequence: TGCGCCAGCAGCCAAGCCCGGGACAGGGTCTACGAGCAGTACTTC.

The rearrangement joins TRBV7-3 to TRBJ2-1; TRBD2 matches 11 bases. The V gene's germline CDR1 is SGHTA and CDR2 FQGTGA. J was trimmed by 10 bases and V by 3 bases; bases with no gene match: 5. The CDR3 loop spans 14 amino acids. This chain's CDR3 is CASSFGTSGGEQFF. CDR3 sequence (DNA): TGTGCCAGCAGCTTTGGGACTAGCGGCGGAGAGCAGTTCTTC.

The genes are TRBV18 and TRBJ2-5; D gene ambiguous. The CDR3 runs to 13 residues. Looked up from germline, CDR1 is KGHSH and CDR2 is LQKENI. Trimming took off 1 base at V and 9 bases at J, with 12 bases between the two ends. The CDR3 nucleotides are TGTGCCAGCTCACCACAGGCCTCCCAGGCCCAGTACTTC. Amino acids: CASSPQASQAQYF. Complete variable domain (other parts from reference TRBV18 and TRBJ2-5): NAGVMQNPRHLVRRRGQEARLRCSPMKGHSHVYWYRQLPEEGLKFMVYLQKENIIDESGMPKERFSAEFPKEGPSILRIQQVVRGDSAAYFCASSPQASQAQYFGPGTRLLVL.

This chain uses TRBV4-3 with TRBJ1-5, with D tentatively TRBD1 (6 bases). Germline V gene data show CDR1 as LGHNA and CDR2 as YSLEER. The CDR3 extends over 15 amino acids. The V gene lost 4 bases and the J gene lost 5 bases, with 15 bases spanning the gap. CDR3 nucleotides: TGCGCCAGCAGCCTCCGCAACAGGGCCGATCAGCCCCAGCATTTT. This gives the protein CASSLRNRADQPQHF.

This chain connects TRBV6-5 to TRBJ2-1; 7 bases line up with TRBD2. The CDR3 extends over 14 amino acids. Germline-derived CDR1 and CDR2 are MNHEY and SVGAGI. V was pared by 6 bases and J by 8 bases, with 10 bases of the junction left unmatched. In nucleotides, the CDR3 is TGTGCCAGCAGACCAGCGGGGTCGTTGGATGAGCAGTTCTTC. This translates into CASRPAGSLDEQFF.

CDR3 coding DNA: TGTGCCAGCAGCCCGACCCGCACAGATGGCTACACCTTC. It codes for CASSPTRTDGYTF. The chain uses TRBV12-3 or TRBV12-4 and TRBJ1-2; no clear D gene. This CDR3 region has 13 residues. With 6 bases removed from V and 6 bases from J, the gap between germline ends came to 14 bases.

The chain has TRBV7-8 and TRBJ1-5; 9 bases fit TRBD1. This CDR3 comprises 18 residues. Looked up from germline, CDR1 is SGHVS and CDR2 is FQNEAQ. V was clipped by 5 bases and J by 0 bases; unmatched bases: 11. The CDR3 protein is CASSIGQGTSYSNQPQHF. The CDR3 coding sequence is TGTGCCAGCAGCATCGGACAGGGGACCTCTTATAGCAATCAGCCCCAGCATTTT.

The chain uses TRBV7-9 and TRBJ2-1; a possible D gene is TRBD1 (6 bases). The CDR3 consists of 14 residues. Trimming stripped 5 bases from V and 2 bases from J, with 10 bases between. Germline CDR1 SEHNR, CDR2 FQNEAQ (reference sequence). This chain's CDR3 is CASSHREPYNEQFF. The CDR3 nucleotides are TGTGCCAGCAGCCACAGGGAACCCTACAATGAGCAGTTCTTC.

The genes are TRBV18 and TRBJ1-1; tentatively, D is TRBD1 (6 bases). V was shortened by 0 bases and J by 0 bases, with 11 bases between the two germline ends. This CDR3 is 16 amino acids long. CDR1 is KGHSH and CDR2 is LQKENI in the germline V gene. Here the CDR3 reads CASSPPRTVVNTEAFF. DNA of the CDR3: TGTGCCAGCTCACCACCAAGGACAGTCGTGAACACTGAAGCTTTCTTT.